Presented here are 8 T cell receptor beta chains from one specimen sequenced in a study of blood T cell repertoires in COVID-19. Profiled with immunoSEQ multiplex PCR; TCRdb holds only in-frame clones, not every one. The sample lists some 150,000 clones, around 81% occurring once. The sequenced material came from peripheral blood. The receptor source for this set is a woman aged 60-75 years with acute or convalescent COVID-19.

This chain joins TRBV5-1 and TRBJ2-1; 9 bases map to TRBD2. Germline CDR1 SGHRS, CDR2 YFSETQ. This CDR3 contains 17 residues. J lost 3 bases, V lost 4 bases, and 11 bases had no gene match. The CDR3 DNA sequence: TGCGCCAGCAGCCACGGAGGCTTAGCGGGAGACTACAATGAGCAGTTCTTC. Translating it yields CASSHGGLAGDYNEQFF.

This clone was counted between two and nine times. The chain employs TRBV28 and TRBJ2-3; tentative D call: TRBD1 (5 bases). CDR1 and CDR2 (germline): MDHEN, SYDVKM. This CDR3 is 15 amino acids long. The germline V and J ends were trimmed by 4 bases and 7 bases, with 18 bases remaining between them. CDR3 sequence (DNA): TGTGCCAGCAGTTCTCCCTTGGGGCAATCGAATACGCAGTATTTT. It is translated as CASSSPLGQSNTQYF.

This chain uses TRBV5-5 with TRBJ1-1; no reliable D call. Germline V gene sequence: CDR1 SGHKS, CDR2 YYEKEE (reference sequence). V was clipped by 4 bases and J by 1 base, with 8 bases between them. The CDR3 consists of 13 residues. CDR3 residues: CASSPGKNTEAFF. The CDR3 DNA sequence: TGTGCCAGCAGCCCAGGAAAGAACACTGAAGCTTTCTTT.

CDR3 residues: CAWSPFPPANEKLFF. The DNA for the CDR3 is TGTGCCTGGAGCCCCTTCCCCCCGGCTAATGAAAAACTGTTTTTT. The V call is TRBV30, the J call TRBJ1-4; D remains unclear. Germline CDR1 GTSNPN, CDR2 SVGIG (reference sequence). This CDR3 contains 15 residues. V gave up 3 bases and J gave up 3 bases, with 14 bases separating them.

The chain recombines TRBV7-6 with TRBJ2-3; possible D gene TRBD2, 6 bases. The CDR3 consists of 15 residues. V was pared by 2 bases and J by 5 bases, with 14 bases between. Germline V lookup: CDR1 SGHVS, CDR2 FNYEAQ. The CDR3 bases are TGTGCCAGCAGCTTAAGGGTAGCGGCAGGAGATACGCAGTATTTT. This translates into CASSLRVAAGDTQYF.

This chain connects TRBV18 to TRBJ1-2, with 9 bases aligning to TRBD1. CDR3 size: 16 residues. With V trimmed by 4 bases and J by 0 bases, 6 bases remained unmatched. CDR1 and CDR2 from the germline V gene are KGHSH and LQKENI. CDR3 nucleotide sequence: TGTGCCAGCTCACATGGGGACAGGGTTCCTAACTATGGCTACACCTTC. This gives the protein CASSHGDRVPNYGYTF.

The gene calls are TRBV7-9 and TRBJ2-1; D might be TRBD2 (6 bases). Germline-derived CDR1 and CDR2 are SEHNR and FQNEAQ (reference sequence). This CDR3 is built from 19 residues. Trimming took off 1 base at V and 4 bases at J, with 23 bases between the two ends. For the CDR3, the DNA is TGTGCCAGCAGCTTAGAAGGGTTTCGGGGGACGGGGTTTTACAATGAGCAGTTCTTC. It codes for CASSLEGFRGTGFYNEQFF.

The J gene is TRBJ2-7, the V gene TRBV6-5; 9 bases are shared with TRBD2. The V segment lost 2 bases and the J segment 2 bases; nucleotides outside the gene matches: 4. Germline CDR1 MNHEY, CDR2 SVGAGI. The CDR3 covers 15 residues. CDR3 coding DNA: TGTGCCAGCAGTTACAGTAGCGGGGGTGCCTACGAGCAGTACTTC. Translated: CASSYSSGGAYEQYF.